This is a list of T cell receptor beta chains from one sample in a study of patients and donors after allogeneic stem cell transplantation. TCRdb re-analysed the RT-PCR reads in MiXCR, keeping a single row per CDR3 protein. In the table there are about 110,000 distinct CDR3 sequences, about a third of which are singletons. The sequencing sample was made of blood, either unsorted or a sorted T cell fraction (not recorded which). The receptors here all came from a human donor who was either an allogeneic HSCT recipient or a stem cell or donor lymphocyte infusion donor (not recorded which). It is not recorded whose cells these are; they may come from a transplant donor. CDR3s include the opening cysteine and the closing phenylalanine or tryptophan. The D gene is left open where the match is weak. Part of the rows lack a size; the others show once, few, many or a class for expanded clones.

few,TRBV11-2,TRBD1,TRBJ1-2,TGTGCCAGCAGCAATGACAGGGACTATGGCTACACCTTC,CASSNDRDYGYTF
NA,TRBV10-3,NA,TRBJ2-7,TGTGCCATCAGTGAGACCGGACTAATCTACGAGCAGTACTTC,CAISETGLIYEQYF
few,TRBV6-5,NA,TRBJ1-5,TGTGCCAGCCGAGACCTGACAGGATTACAGCCCCAGCATTTT,CASRDLTGLQPQHF
few,TRBV29-1,NA,TRBJ1-3,TGCAGCGCCGGCACGACCCGAGAAGCCATATATTTT,CSAGTTREAIYF
NA,TRBV20-1,TRBD1,TRBJ1-4,TGCAGTGCAAATACAGGGGAGGGGAATGAAAAACTGTTTTTT,CSANTGEGNEKLFF
NA,TRBV12-3/TRBV12-4,NA,TRBJ2-4,TGTGCCAGCAGTTCTGGGTCGAACATTCAGTACTTC,CASSSGSNIQYF
NA,TRBV7-8,NA,TRBJ2-1,TGTGCCAGCAGCTGGCGGGGACCACCCAAGCAGTTCTTC,CASSWRGPPKQFF
NA,TRBV18,NA,TRBJ2-1,TGTGCCAGCTCACCCAAGAGTGGGTCCTACAATGAGCAGTTCTTC,CASSPKSGSYNEQFF
NA,TRBV7-6,NA,TRBJ1-1,TGTGCCAGCAGCCCGAGTAGGGCGTCGACTGAAGCTTTCTTT,CASSPSRASTEAFF
few,TRBV7-2,NA,TRBJ1-3,TGTGCCAGCAGCTTCCAGGGAAAAGGAAACACCATATATTTT,CASSFQGKGNTIYF
NA,TRBV19,NA,TRBJ1-5,TGTGCCAGTAGTATTAGAGTGCATCAGCCCCAGCATTTT,CASSIRVHQPQHF
few,TRBV20-1,NA,TRBJ1-6,TGCAGTGCCCTTGAACTACGGAGCTCCTATAATTCACCCCTCCACTTT,CSALELRSSYNSPLHF
NA,TRBV4-3,NA,TRBJ2-5,TGCGCCAGCAGCCGCCAACTAGCAATGGAGACCCAGTACTTC,CASSRQLAMETQYF
many,TRBV27,NA,TRBJ2-7,TGTGCCAGCAAGGGAATGGGATTCCACGAGCAGTACTTC,CASKGMGFHEQYF
few,TRBV4-3,NA,TRBJ2-1,TGCGCCAGCAGCCCACGTGGGCCAGGGACATACAATGAGCAGTTCTTC,CASSPRGPGTYNEQFF
NA,TRBV20-1,NA,TRBJ2-7,TGCAGTGCTAGAGATAGGAGGAAAAGCTCCTACGAGCAGTACTTC,CSARDRRKSSYEQYF
few,TRBV12-3/TRBV12-4,TRBD2,TRBJ2-7,TGTGCCAGCAGTATGGGACTAGCGGAGTACGAGCAGTACTTC,CASSMGLAEYEQYF
few,TRBV5-1,NA,TRBJ1-6,TGCGCCAGCAGCTTGGGGACGGAATATTATAATTCACCCCTCCACTTT,CASSLGTEYYNSPLHF
NA,TRBV2,NA,TRBJ2-4,TGTGCCAGCAGTGAAGGTGGTTCAGCAGCCAAAAACATTCAGTACTTC,CASSEGGSAAKNIQYF
NA,TRBV20-1,NA,TRBJ2-1,TGCAGTCCCCAGCCCGACCTCTACAATGAGCAGTTCTTC,CSPQPDLYNEQFF
few,TRBV20-1,TRBD1,TRBJ1-5,TGCAGTGCTAGGCTGACAGGGAGGGAATTCTTACAGCCCCAGCATTTT,CSARLTGREFLQPQHF
NA,TRBV20-1,NA,TRBJ2-1,TGCAGTGCTGGAGAAGCCTTTGAGCAGTTCTTC,CSAGEAFEQFF
NA,TRBV12-3/TRBV12-4,NA,TRBJ1-5,TGTGCCAGCAGTTTACCCCCCGGACAGCCCCAGCATTTT,CASSLPPGQPQHF
NA,TRBV7-2,NA,TRBJ1-4,TGTGCCAGCAGCCCTCATAAGCGGGGGCTCAGGGAAAAACTGTTTTTT,CASSPHKRGLREKLFF
few,TRBV24-1,TRBD1,TRBJ1-2,TGTGCCACCAGTGATACGACAGGGGGCGACTATGGCTACACCTTC,CATSDTTGGDYGYTF
few,TRBV28,NA,TRBJ1-2,TGTGCCAGCAGCAAACAGGGAGGCTATGGCTACACCTTC,CASSKQGGYGYTF
few,TRBV29-1,TRBD1,TRBJ2-3,TGCAGCACGCGACAGGGCCAAGCAGATACGCAGTATTTT,CSTRQGQADTQYF
many,TRBV29-1,NA,TRBJ1-2,TGCAGCGTTCCCCAGGCAGGGGAGTATGGCTACACCTTC,CSVPQAGEYGYTF
NA,TRBV7-9,NA,TRBJ1-3,TGTGCCAGCAGCCCCAAATCTGCTGGAAACACCATATATTTT,CASSPKSAGNTIYF
NA,TRBV29-1,NA,TRBJ2-5,TGCAGCGTGCTGACGGGAGTACAAGAGACCCAGTACTTC,CSVLTGVQETQYF
NA,TRBV7-9,TRBD2,TRBJ2-1,TGTGCCAGCAGCTTAGTAAGGGCGGGAGGGAACGATGAGCAGTTCTTC,CASSLVRAGGNDEQFF
once,TRBV6-5,NA,TRBJ1-1,TGTGCCAGCAGCAAGACACAAAACACTGAAGCTTTCTTT,CASSKTQNTEAFF
NA,TRBV27,TRBD2,TRBJ2-3,TGTGCCAGCAGTTTACAGCACAGAGCGGGAGTTCCCTCCACAGATACGCAGTATTTT,CASSLQHRAGVPSTDTQYF
NA,TRBV7-3,NA,TRBJ1-1,TGTGCCAGCTCACAGGGAGTGAACACTGAAGCTTTCTTT,CASSQGVNTEAFF
few,TRBV5-1,NA,TRBJ2-7,TGCGCCAGCAGCTTGCTCCGGGAGACCTACGAGCAGTACTTC,CASSLLRETYEQYF
few,TRBV5-1,TRBD2,TRBJ2-7,TGCGCCAGCAGCACGACTAGCGGGAGCTCCTACGAGCAGTACTTC,CASSTTSGSSYEQYF
NA,TRBV20-1,NA,TRBJ1-1,TGCAGTGCCCCCCGGGGCGTTCTGAACACTGAAGCTTTCTTT,CSAPRGVLNTEAFF
NA,TRBV24-1,NA,TRBJ1-2,TGTGCCACCAGTGATTATACCTATGGCTACACCTTC,CATSDYTYGYTF
medium-sized,TRBV7-9,NA,TRBJ1-2,TGTGCCAGCAGTCCAACGGACGGCTCCCTGGGAGTGTCTGGCTACACCTTC,CASSPTDGSLGVSGYTF
few,TRBV28,TRBD1,TRBJ1-1,TGTGCCAGCAGTCCCCGGGACAGACCCCTCGGGGGCACTGAAGCTTTCTTT,CASSPRDRPLGGTEAFF
once,TRBV15,NA,TRBJ2-3,TGTGCCACCAGCTCAGAGTTTCGGGATACAGATACGCAGTATTTT,CATSSEFRDTDTQYF
many,TRBV29-1,TRBD1,TRBJ1-5,TGCAGCCCAGGACAGGGAGGTCAGCCCCAGCATTTT,CSPGQGGQPQHF
few,TRBV4-2,NA,TRBJ1-5,TGTGCCAGCAGCCCTGATCTTGAGAGAAGGGGCGTCCAGCCCCAGCATTTT,CASSPDLERRGVQPQHF